A selection of T cell receptor beta chains follows, all from one sample in a study of monozygotic twins with inflammatory bowel disease. TCRdb reprocessed the 5' RACE reads; each CDR3 protein has one entry and no DNA is given. This repertoire comprises approximately 150,000 distinct CDR3 sequences; its ten largest clones make up just under 7.5%. The sequenced sample was blood. Receptor source: a human donor with ulcerative colitis or Crohn's disease, or a healthy co-twin of an affected twin (not recorded which). The CDR3 runs from the conserved cysteine through the conserved F or W.

v_call: TRBV9
j_call: TRBJ2-5
cdr3_aa: CASGRLGTGQETQYF

v_call: TRBV29-1
j_call: TRBJ1-1
cdr3_aa: CSVETVNTEAFF

v_call: TRBV7-2
j_call: TRBJ2-1
cdr3_aa: CASSFHGAGNEQFF

v_call: TRBV7-2
j_call: TRBJ2-1
cdr3_aa: CASSQTSSGRAGNEQFF

v_call: TRBV11-3
j_call: TRBJ2-1
cdr3_aa: CASSLATGASSYNEQFF

v_call: TRBV12-5
j_call: TRBJ1-1
cdr3_aa: CASGLGQGAAEAFF

v_call: TRBV28
j_call: TRBJ1-2
cdr3_aa: CASSFEARAYGYNF

v_call: TRBV29-1
j_call: TRBJ2-7
cdr3_aa: CSVRQGATYEQYF

v_call: TRBV10-3
j_call: TRBJ2-7
cdr3_aa: CAIRGTASSYEQYF

v_call: TRBV7-2
j_call: TRBJ2-7
cdr3_aa: CASSLETGGNYEQYF

v_call: TRBV20-1
j_call: TRBJ1-5
cdr3_aa: CSARGGRGNQPQHF

v_call: TRBV18
j_call: TRBJ2-5
cdr3_aa: CASSPNQLQETQYF

v_call: TRBV19
j_call: TRBJ2-2
cdr3_aa: CASRVSLASGELFF

v_call: TRBV6-5
j_call: TRBJ2-5
cdr3_aa: CASRRTASETQYF

v_call: TRBV6-6
j_call: TRBJ1-1
cdr3_aa: CASSSRGTNTESFF

v_call: TRBV12-3/TRBV12-4
j_call: TRBJ2-3
cdr3_aa: CASSFPGTVQNTDTQYF

v_call: TRBV27
j_call: TRBJ2-7
cdr3_aa: CASSSSVTYEQYF

v_call: TRBV5-6
j_call: TRBJ1-2
cdr3_aa: CASSSKGGYGYTF

v_call: TRBV18
j_call: TRBJ1-4
cdr3_aa: CASSPPVTNEKLFF

v_call: TRBV30
j_call: TRBJ1-2
cdr3_aa: CAWSVWDRKRGYTF

v_call: TRBV20-1
j_call: TRBJ2-2
cdr3_aa: CSASVGAGELFF

v_call: TRBV4-3
j_call: TRBJ1-5
cdr3_aa: CASSQDRASRQPQHF